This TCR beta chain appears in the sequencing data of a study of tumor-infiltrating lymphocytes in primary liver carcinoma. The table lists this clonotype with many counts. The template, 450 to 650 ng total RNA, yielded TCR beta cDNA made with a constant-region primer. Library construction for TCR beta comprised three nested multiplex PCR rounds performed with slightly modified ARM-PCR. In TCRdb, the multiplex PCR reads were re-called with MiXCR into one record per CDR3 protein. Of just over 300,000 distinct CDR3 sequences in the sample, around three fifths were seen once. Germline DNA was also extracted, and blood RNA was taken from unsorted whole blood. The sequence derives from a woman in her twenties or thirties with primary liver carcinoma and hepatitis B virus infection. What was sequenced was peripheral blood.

This CDR3 is CASSPGRLRTDTQYF. The CDR3 bases are TGTGCCAGCAGCCCAGGTCGGTTGCGCACAGATACGCAGTATTTT. The V gene is TRBV6-5, the J gene TRBJ2-3; D is unresolved. The CDR3 consists of 15 residues. Trimming left V 6 bases short and J 1 base short, with 14 bases between. Germline V gene sequence: CDR1 MNHEY, CDR2 SVGAGI.